This TCR beta chain was captured in a study of molecular identifiers for immune sequencing clone quantification. RNA fractions of 10%, 30% or 50% and 20,000 to 1,000,000 sorted cells were the source of naive CD8 libraries. TCRdb reprocessed the PCR reads with MiXCR, giving one entry per CDR3 protein. The sample carries under 350,000 distinct CDR3 sequences, roughly a quarter recorded once. Remarks on this clonotype: The junction and the germline gene differ at one end; a read error may be behind it.

Looked up from germline, CDR1 is SGHAT and CDR2 is FQNNGV. The CDR3 sequence is 17 residues long. The sequencing input was naive CD8+ T cells from blood, with Jurkat cell RNA spiked in. Specified subset: FACS-sorted CD8+CD4-CCR7+CD45RA+ naive T cells. This rearrangement joins TRBV11-2 to TRBJ2-7, with 10 positions matching TRBD1. This TCR was sampled from a human donor in good health. Some libraries in this study had Jurkat cell RNA spiked in. Here the CDR3 reads CASGLTPGTGAAYEQYF. CDR3 bases: TGTGCCAGCGGCTTAACCCCCGGGACAGGGGCCGCCTACGAGCAGTACTTC. The full variable domain, in which reference TRBV11-2 and TRBJ2-7 provide the parts outside the CDR3, is EAGVAQSPRYKIIEKRQSVAFWCNPISGHATLYWYQQILGQGPKLLIQFQNNGVVDDSQLPKDRFSAERLKGVDSTLKIQPAKLEDSAVYLCASGLTPGTGAAYEQYFGPGTRLTVT.